The rows below give T cell receptor beta chains drawn from one sample of a study of blood T cell repertoires in COVID-19. Data came from immunoSEQ multiplex PCR; TCRdb stores just in-frame clones and leaves some out. The sample yields 12,000 or so clones, about 80% seen once. The sample was peripheral blood. The receptors were gathered from a human donor in a cohort sampled during active COVID-19. The CDR3 runs from the conserved cysteine through the conserved F or W. The order of the fields is clone size, J gene, D gene, V gene, CDR3 DNA, CDR3 protein. A D gene is named only where the DNA matches it firmly. Clone size is given for some rows only: seen once, a few or many times, or a class if the clone is expanded.

- TRBJ1-3 - TRBV6-1 TGTGCCAGCAGTCTACCGGGCACCATATATTTT CASSLPGTIYF
- TRBJ2-3 - TRBV19 TGTGCCAGTAGTATACCGGGCAGGGCCCGTACGCAGTATTTT CASSIPGRARTQYF
- TRBJ1-6 TRBD1 TRBV5-1 TGCGCCAGCAGCGCCACCCCGGGACAGCAAAATTCACCCCTCCACTTT CASSATPGQQNSPLHF
once TRBJ1-3 TRBD1 TRBV5-4 TGTGCCAGCAGCTCGCCCGGACAGGGGGTGAACACCATATATTTT CASSSPGQGVNTIYF
- TRBJ2-1 TRBD1 TRBV11-2 TGTGCCAGCAGCTTAGGACAGGGGGAGGGCAATGAGCAGTTCTTC CASSLGQGEGNEQFF
few TRBJ2-3 TRBD2 TRBV11-3 TGTGCCAGCAGCTTAAGGGGACCCGGGACTAGCGGCACAGATACGCAGTATTTT CASSLRGPGTSGTDTQYF
- TRBJ1-5 - TRBV30 TGTGCCTGGAGCGCCAGATCTAGCAATCAGCCCCAGCATTTT CAWSARSSNQPQHF
once TRBJ2-1 - TRBV5-4 TGTGCCAGCACCGCGGGGACTTCCACCTTTAATGAGCAGTTCTTC CASTAGTSTFNEQFF
- TRBJ2-7 - TRBV28 TGTGCCAGCAGACCCGGACAGACTTACGAGCAGTACTTC CASRPGQTYEQYF
- TRBJ1-1 - TRBV9 TGTGCCAGCAGCGTAGGTGCGGGCCTCCTGAACACTGAAGCTTTCTTT CASSVGAGLLNTEAFF
- TRBJ2-2 - TRBV2 TGTGCCAGCAGGCCCCTAGAGGCCGGGGAGCTGTTTTTT CASRPLEAGELFF
- TRBJ1-6 TRBD1 TRBV20-1 TGCAGTGCTAGTGGACAGGGGGCCGGTAATTCACCCCTCCACTTT CSASGQGAGNSPLHF
- TRBJ2-5 - TRBV6-5 TGTGCCAGCAGTCCCGGAGAGACCCAGTACTTC CASSPGETQYF
- TRBJ1-2 TRBD1 TRBV5-1 TGCGCCAGCAGCCCGGACAGGTCCTATGGCTACACCTTC CASSPDRSYGYTF
- TRBJ2-6 - TRBV7-8 TGTGCCAGCAGCTCAGACAGCTCTGGGGCCAACGTCCTGACTTTC CASSSDSSGANVLTF
- TRBJ2-5 - TRBV3-1/TRBV3-2 TGTGCCAGCAGCCAAGTTGAAGGGGGAAAGACCCAGTACTTC CASSQVEGGKTQYF
once TRBJ2-2 - TRBV5-1 TGCGCCAGCAGCCCCGACCCCAGGGACACCGGGGAGCTGTTTTTT CASSPDPRDTGELFF
- TRBJ2-1 TRBD2 TRBV7-8 TGTGCCAGCAGCTTATTGTCTAGCGGGGTTTACAATGAGCAGTTCTTC CASSLLSSGVYNEQFF
- TRBJ1-2 - TRBV11-2 TGTGCCAGCCACGACAGCTACTATGGCTACACCTTC CASHDSYYGYTF
- TRBJ2-3 TRBD2 TRBV7-2 TGTGCCAGCAGACCTAGCGGGGGGGCCTTAACAGATACGCAGTATTTT CASRPSGGALTDTQYF
- TRBJ1-2 TRBD1 TRBV6-5 TGTGCCAGCAGACCCCCGGGACAGGGAGGACATGGCTACACCTTC CASRPPGQGGHGYTF
- TRBJ2-5 TRBD2 TRBV3-1/TRBV3-2 TGTGCCAGCAGCCATCCCTTTCGGGGGGGCCAAGAGACCCAGTACTTC CASSHPFRGGQETQYF
- TRBJ2-3 TRBD1 TRBV4-2 TGTGCCAGCAGCCGCAGGACAGGGATAAGGGCAGATACGCAGTATTTT CASSRRTGIRADTQYF
- TRBJ1-1 - TRBV9 TGTGCCAGCAGCGACAGATTGAACACTGAAGCTTTCTTT CASSDRLNTEAFF
- TRBJ2-1 TRBD2 TRBV5-6 TGTGCCACCTCGGGACTAGCGGGGGGGAATGAGCAGTTCTTC CATSGLAGGNEQFF
once TRBJ1-1 - TRBV5-4 TGTGCCAGCAGCTCCACAGCAAACACTGAAGCTTTCTTT CASSSTANTEAFF
- TRBJ2-5 - TRBV5-1 TGCGCCAGCAGCTTGGCCTTCAGGCAAGAGACCCAGTACTTC CASSLAFRQETQYF
- TRBJ1-2 TRBD1 TRBV6-6 TGTGCCAGCAGGCCTAGACAGGGGAGTAACTATGGCTACACCTTC CASRPRQGSNYGYTF
- TRBJ1-4 - TRBV5-1 TGCGCCAGCAGCTTGACCGCCGGGGAAAAACTGTTTTTT CASSLTAGEKLFF
- TRBJ1-2 - TRBV7-2 TGTGCCAGCAGCTTAGTCGCTGGGCAGAACTATGGCTACACCTTC CASSLVAGQNYGYTF
- TRBJ2-7 TRBD1 TRBV7-8 TGTGCCAGCCGAAGGAGACCGGGACAGGGGTACTACGAGCAGTACTTC CASRRRPGQGYYEQYF
- TRBJ1-1 - TRBV28 TGTGCCAGCAGTTTAAGGTCCGGGTGGAAGAATGAAGCTTTCTTT CASSLRSGWKNEAFF
- TRBJ2-3 - TRBV7-2 TGTGCCAGCAGCTTTAGGGGGAACCCTCAAGATACGCAGTATTTT CASSFRGNPQDTQYF
- TRBJ2-6 - TRBV5-6 TGTGCCAGCAGCTCCAAGAGCTCTGGGGCCAACGTCCTGACTTTC CASSSKSSGANVLTF
- TRBJ2-7 - TRBV3-1/TRBV3-2 TGTGCCAGCAGCGACGGAGGGGGCCCCTACGAGCAGTACTTC CASSDGGGPYEQYF
- TRBJ1-5 - TRBV7-9 TGTGCCAGCAGCTTCGGGGATAGCAATCAGCCCCAGCATTTT CASSFGDSNQPQHF
once TRBJ2-7 TRBD2 TRBV6-5 TGTGCCAGCAGAGGATACCTGACTAGCGGGGACGAGCAGTACTTC CASRGYLTSGDEQYF
- TRBJ2-5 TRBD2 TRBV5-1 TGCGCCAGCAGCTCCACTAGCGGGGGTTTCCAAGAGACCCAGTACTTC CASSSTSGGFQETQYF
- TRBJ1-2 TRBD1 TRBV18 TGTGCCAGCTCACCCGGACAGGCCTTAAGAGGCTACACCTTC CASSPGQALRGYTF
- TRBJ2-1 TRBD2 TRBV2 TGTGCCAGCAGCGCTGAGCGGGGGGGCAGGAGTGAGCAGTTCTTC CASSAERGGRSEQFF
- TRBJ2-7 TRBD2 TRBV6-5 TGTGCCAGCAGTTACTCCGGTAGCGGGGGGTACGAGCAGTACTTC CASSYSGSGGYEQYF
- TRBJ1-3 - TRBV11-2 TGTGCCAGCAGCTTCAGAGGAAACACCATATATTTT CASSFRGNTIYF
- TRBJ2-5 - TRBV24-1 TGTGCCACCAGTATCGGTTCTCAAGAGACCCAGTACTTC CATSIGSQETQYF
- TRBJ1-2 TRBD1 TRBV7-9 TGTGCCAGCAGCTCAAGTTGGACAGGGGGCTACACCTTC CASSSSWTGGYTF
- TRBJ1-3 - TRBV30 TGTGCCTGGGCGACCCAGGCTCCTGGAAACACCATATATTTT CAWATQAPGNTIYF
- TRBJ1-6 - TRBV4-2 TGTGCCAGCAGCCAATTACAGGGCCCGCGCTATAATTCACCCCTCCACTTT CASSQLQGPRYNSPLHF
- TRBJ1-5 TRBD1 TRBV30 TGTGCCTGGAGTGTTAATCGAAACAGGGGTGGTAGCAATCAGCCCCAGCATTTT CAWSVNRNRGGSNQPQHF
- TRBJ1-1 - TRBV15 TGTGCCACCCACGGGCGGGGGAACACTGAAGCTTTCTTT CATHGRGNTEAFF
- TRBJ2-5 - TRBV29-1 TGCAGCGCCTTTCGGGGGGCCGATCAAGAGACCCAGTACTTC CSAFRGADQETQYF
- TRBJ2-3 TRBD1 TRBV7-2 TGTGCCAGCAGCCGGGACAGGGCAACAGATACGCAGTATTTT CASSRDRATDTQYF